Shown below are 8 T cell receptor beta chains from a single sample sequenced in a study of cytomegalovirus exposure and HLA in healthy donors. Primers: 60 Vbeta forward and 13 Jbeta reverse. Using immunoSEQ multiplex PCR, the repertoire was profiled, and TCRdb retains in-frame clones only, with some absent. The specimen's table records roughly 120,000 clones. The sample consisted of PBMCs. The receptors originated from a man aged 35 to 55 in good health and CMV-seropositive.

This sequence joins TRBV2 and TRBJ1-2; no clear D. Germline V gene sequence: CDR1 SNHLY, CDR2 FYNNEI. The germline V and J ends were trimmed by 4 bases and 3 bases, with 12 bases remaining between them. The CDR3 consists of 14 residues. CDR3: CASSGATSHYGYTF. In DNA form, the CDR3 reads TGTGCCAGCAGTGGGGCCACAAGCCACTATGGCTACACCTTC.

This chain connects TRBV11-2 to TRBJ2-2; perhaps TRBD2 as D (7 bases). Germline-derived CDR1 and CDR2 are SGHAT and FQNNGV. The V end was cut by 4 bases, the J end by 6 bases, with 12 bases between. This CDR3 spans 14 amino acids. CDR3 loop: CASSSPGGSGELFF. DNA for the CDR3: TGTGCCAGCAGCTCCCCGGGGGGCTCCGGGGAGCTGTTTTTT.

V usage is TRBV29-1 and J usage is TRBJ1-1; 8 bases are a match to TRBD1. There are 12 residues in the CDR3. Trimming cost V 3 bases and J 10 bases; bases outside gene matches: 7. The germline gives CDR1 SQVTM, CDR2 ANQGSEA. CDR3 sequence (DNA): TGCAGCGTTGACGGTTCTGACAGGGGAGCTTTCTTT. It is translated as CSVDGSDRGAFF. Combining the CDR3 with reference TRBV29-1 and TRBJ1-1 gives the whole variable domain SAVISQKPSRDICQRGTSLTIQCQVDSQVTMMFWYRQQPGQSLTLIATANQGSEATYESGFVIDKFPISRPNLTFSTLTVSNMSPEDSSIYLCSVDGSDRGAFFGQGTRLTVV.

The chain has TRBV19 and TRBJ1-1; TRBD1 matches at 7 bases. This CDR3 has 14 amino acids. V dropped 10 bases and J dropped 2; count of bases not matched to a gene: 10. Germline loops: CDR1 LNHDA, CDR2 SQIVND (reference sequence). CDR3 amino acids: CATQLTGSNTEAFF. For the CDR3, the DNA is TGTGCCACCCAACTGACAGGGAGTAACACTGAAGCTTTCTTT.

The genes are TRBV7-6 and TRBJ2-6; TRBD2 aligns across 12 bases. Germline trimming cut 5 bases from V and 2 bases from J; bases unmatched to any gene: 4. CDR3 length equals 17 residues. Germline-derived CDR1 and CDR2 are SGHVS and FNYEAQ. The CDR3, as DNA: TGTGCCAGCAGCCTTTCTAGCGGGAGGGCTGGGGCCAACGTCCTGACTTTC. Encoded protein: CASSLSSGRAGANVLTF. Full variable domain (remainder filled in from reference TRBV7-6 and TRBJ2-6): GAGVSQSPRYKVTKRGQDVALRCDPISGHVSLYWYRQALGQGPEFLTYFNYEAQQDKSGLPNDRFSAERPEGSISTLTIQRTEQRDSAMYRCASSLSSGRAGANVLTFGAGSRLTVL.

The gene calls are TRBV19 and TRBJ1-2, with D perhaps TRBD1 (6 bases). This CDR3 is built from 14 residues. Germline V gene data show CDR1 as LNHDA and CDR2 as SQIVND (reference sequence). The ends were cut back, 9 bases at V and 4 bases at J, with 18 bases in the middle. The CDR3 sequence is CASQDGGAGYGYTF. Here the CDR3 DNA reads TGTGCCAGCCAAGACGGGGGGGCTGGCTATGGCTACACCTTC.

CDR3 coding DNA: TGCGCCAGCAGCTACTTGGACGAGCAGTACTTC. Translating it yields CASSYLDEQYF. V is TRBV5-1 and J is TRBJ2-7; D gene unclear. This CDR3 is built from 11 residues. Germline V gene sequence: CDR1 SGHRS, CDR2 YFSETQ. V lost 3 bases and J lost 5, with 6 bases in between.

The genes are TRBV29-1 and TRBJ2-3; the D gene is possibly TRBD2 (5 bases). CDR1 SQVTM and CDR2 ANQGSEA come from the germline V gene. The length of the CDR3 is 11 residues. V gave up 7 bases and J gave up 5 bases, with 10 bases separating them. CDR3 sequence (DNA): TGCAGCGCCAAGAGCGGAGATACGCAGTATTTT. Translated, it gives CSAKSGDTQYF.